This T cell receptor (beta chain) was documented in a study of shared clonotypes between healthy human individuals. Of note for this clone: Its antigen is not known.

A split of CD4+ cells into CD45RA+ naive and CD45RA-negative memory subsets was performed. The germline V gene has CDR1 MGHDK and CDR2 SYGVNS. The CDR3 runs 14 residues. Trimming shortened V by 6 bases and J by 7 bases, and 15 bases separated the two germline ends. The study, taken as a whole, reports: Incompleteness in sorted-subset sequencing, despite large depth, was shown by rarefaction.

Generated by immunoSEQ multiplex PCR, the TCRdb table keeps only in-frame clones and is missing some. In the table there are about 1 million clones, around 74% of which are singletons. Sample: memory CD4+ T cells sorted from blood. The subset is: CD45RA-negative fraction. This sequence joins TRBV25-1 and TRBJ1-4; D remains ambiguous. The TCR originated in a man between 18 and 35 years old in good health. Here the CDR3 DNA reads TGTGCCAGCAGCTCTGCGGGTTCCGGTGAAAAACTGTTTTTT. Translating gives CASSSAGSGEKLFF.